The entry below gives a single T cell receptor (beta chain) sequence along with its context. The antigen remains undetermined. This specimen comes from a study of T cells in localized non-small cell lung cancer. Study conclusions and caveats: Longer overall survival was linked to higher blood T cell density. Only one tumor region was sequenced, so heterogeneity remains possible.

Sequencing was performed with immunoSEQ multiplex PCR; in TCRdb, only in-frame clones are kept and a portion is missing. The repertoire holds roughly 38,000 clones, with approximately 86% as singletons. The source is a woman aged 18 to 49 with stage III lung adenocarcinoma. Sequencing was performed on peripheral blood, taken before any cancer treatment.

As DNA, the CDR3 is TGTGCCAGTAGTATGGGACAGGTCAGCGGTGAAAAACTGTTTTTT. Translated, it gives CASSMGQVSGEKLFF. The rearrangement links TRBV19 to TRBJ1-4; 8 bases agree with TRBD1. Germline V lookup: CDR1 LNHDA, CDR2 SQIVND (reference sequence). J was trimmed by 7 bases and V by 3 bases; bases with no gene match: 7. This CDR3 contains 15 residues. The whole variable domain, remainder taken from reference TRBV19 and TRBJ1-4, is DGGITQSPKYLFRKEGQNVTLSCEQNLNHDAMYWYRQDPGQGLRLIYYSQIVNDFQKGDIAEGYSVSREKKESFPLTVTSAQKNPTAFYLCASSMGQVSGEKLFFGSGTQLSVL.